The source of this TCR beta chain is a study of blood T cell repertoires in COVID-19. Across the whole study: Samples representing acute and convalescent COVID-19 were sourced from the United States, Italy and Spain. The analysed material was cDNA or gDNA that came from T cells, B-cell-depleted T cells, or PBMCs.

Original handling: Estimation of nucleated cell counts relied on the amplification of reference gene primers. The table came from immunoSEQ multiplex PCR; TCRdb's copy has only in-frame clones and leaves some out. The V and J calls and clone size come from that table; D and trimming were worked out from the DNA. The sample lists 130,000 to 150,000 clones; approximately 80% were seen once. With V trimmed by 5 bases and J by 4 bases, 8 bases remained unmatched. Germline V lookup: CDR1 SEHNR, CDR2 FQNEAQ (reference sequence). The CDR3 has 16 residues. Sequencing was done on a sample of peripheral blood. The receptor was isolated from a man aged 60 to 69 with active or convalescent COVID-19. The gene calls are TRBV7-9 and TRBJ1-1; 12 nucleotides agree with TRBD1. CDR3 residues: CASSQGTGGGLTEAFF. DNA of the CDR3: TGTGCCAGCAGCCAAGGGACAGGGGGCGGCCTCACTGAAGCTTTCTTT.